The sequence of this TCR beta chain was determined in a study of T cells in Graves' hyperthyroidism and ophthalmopathy. This clonotype has at least ten counts. The length of the CDR3 is 15 residues. V was cut by 0 bases and J by 5 bases, with 13 bases left in between. The germline V gene encodes CDR1 MNHEY and CDR2 SVGAGI. TCR beta CDR3 sequences were amplified from RNA transcripts. The HTBI primer set was used in a first-round RT-PCR of the TCR CDR3. TCRdb redid the calling of the multiplex PCR reads with MiXCR, one entry per CDR3 protein. The sample includes nearly 600,000 distinct CDR3 sequences, 14% seen only once; the top ten take roughly 7.1%.

The source material was blood. The sequence was collected from a woman younger than 35 with Graves' ophthalmopathy. J is TRBJ2-5 and V is TRBV6-5; maybe TRBD2 (5 bases). The CDR3 here is CASSYSKAGRETQYF. DNA for the CDR3: TGTGCCAGCAGTTACTCGAAGGCGGGCCGCGAGACCCAGTACTTC.